Below are 18 T cell receptor beta chains sequenced from a single sample in a study of cytomegalovirus exposure and HLA in healthy donors. The repertoire was sequenced with immunoSEQ multiplex PCR; TCRdb's copy has only in-frame clones and lacks some. Here the sample spans about 160,000 clones, less than 90% being singletons. The sequenced sample consisted of PBMCs. The receptors were gathered from a woman aged 30 to 39 in good health and CMV-seronegative.

The chain uses TRBV4-1 and TRBJ2-6; TRBD1 matches 9 bases. This CDR3 has 19 amino acids. Germline loops: CDR1 MGHRA, CDR2 YSYEKL. Trimming cost V 3 bases and J 0 bases; bases outside gene matches: 9. The CDR3 loop is CASSQTGQGESSGANVLTF. CDR3 sequence (DNA): TGCGCCAGCAGCCAGACGGGACAGGGAGAGTCCTCTGGGGCCAACGTCCTGACTTTC.

The V and J genes are TRBV27 and TRBJ2-5; 12 bases match TRBD2. The CDR3 covers 18 residues. With V trimmed by 0 bases and J by 4 bases, 9 bases remained unmatched. Germline-derived CDR1 and CDR2 are MNHEY and SMNVEV (reference sequence). The CDR3 sequence is CASSLSLPTSGSAETQYF. Written as DNA, the CDR3 is TGTGCCAGCAGTTTATCCCTCCCGACTAGCGGGAGTGCAGAGACCCAGTACTTC.

This clone was detected once. The chain employs TRBV6-1 and TRBJ1-3; no clear D. The CDR3 sequence is 17 residues long. Germline assignment: CDR1 MNHNS and CDR2 SASEGT. Trimming removed 2 bases at V and 0 bases at J, with 14 bases between. This CDR3 reads CASSEKVLTHSGNTIYF. The CDR3 region has the DNA TGTGCCAGCAGTGAAAAAGTACTTACCCACTCTGGAAACACCATATATTTT.

This clone was seen a handful of times. The V call is TRBV29-1, the J call TRBJ1-2; D gene unclear. The V end was cut by 7 bases, the J end by 2 bases, with 14 bases between. Germline CDR1 reads SQVTM; CDR2 reads ANQGSEA. CDR3 size: 13 residues. Here the CDR3 DNA reads TGCAGCGCCCTCGAAGGACCCAACTATGGCTACACCTTC. It is translated as CSALEGPNYGYTF. The full variable domain, completed using reference TRBV29-1 and TRBJ1-2, is SAVISQKPSRDICQRGTSLTIQCQVDSQVTMMFWYRQQPGQSLTLIATANQGSEATYESGFVIDKFPISRPNLTFSTLTVSNMSPEDSSIYLCSALEGPNYGYTFGSGTRLTVV.

CDR3 amino acids: CAISDPRRGTEAFF. The CDR3 bases are TGTGCCATCAGTGACCCCCGGAGGGGCACTGAAGCTTTCTTT. This chain joins TRBV10-3 and TRBJ1-1, with D perhaps matching TRBD1 (5 bases). CDR1 and CDR2 from the germline V gene are ENHRY and SYGVKD. This CDR3 contains 14 residues. V lost 3 bases and J lost 4, with 12 bases in between.

V gene TRBV27 combines with J gene TRBJ2-7; TRBD2 matches 8 bases. Trimming removed 3 bases from V and 2 bases from J; junction bases left unmatched: 9. The V gene's germline CDR1 is MNHEY and CDR2 SMNVEV (reference sequence). This CDR3 comprises 16 residues. CDR3 sequence reads: CASSLITSGGTYEQYF. The CDR3 DNA reads as TGTGCCAGCAGTTTGATCACTAGCGGAGGAACCTACGAGCAGTACTTC.

The chain uses TRBV19 and TRBJ2-3; D is possibly TRBD1 (5 bases). Per germline, CDR1 LNHDA and CDR2 SQIVND (reference sequence). The length of the CDR3 is 14 residues. With 5 bases removed from V and 6 bases from J, the gap between germline ends came to 15 bases. In DNA, the CDR3 is TGTGCCAGTAGTCAGACAACAGGTTCCGATACGCAGTATTTT. Amino acids: CASSQTTGSDTQYF.

The rearrangement uses TRBV11-3 and TRBJ2-5; tentative D call: TRBD2 (5 bases). The CDR3 covers 13 residues. Trimming removed 2 bases from V and 7 bases from J, with 11 bases in between. Germline values: CDR1 SGHNT, CDR2 YENEEA. CDR3 loop: CASSLSAAGTQYF. CDR3 DNA sequence: TGTGCCAGCAGCTTATCGGCGGCGGGGACCCAGTACTTC. The whole variable domain, filled in from reference TRBV11-3 and TRBJ2-5, reads EAGVVQSPRYKIIEKKQPVAFWCNPISGHNTLYWYLQNLGQGPELLIRYENEEAVDDSQLPKDRFSAERLKGVDSTLKIQPAELGDSAVYLCASSLSAAGTQYFGPGTRLLVL.

J is TRBJ1-6 and V is TRBV27; no clear D gene. The CDR3 is 13 amino acids. Trimming took 8 bases from V and 6 from J, leaving 11 bases between them. The germline V gene encodes CDR1 MNHEY and CDR2 SMNVEV (reference sequence). The DNA of the CDR3 is TGTGCCAGCGGCGTCGCGGGTAATTCACCCCTCCACTTT. Residues: CASGVAGNSPLHF.

This sequence joins TRBV7-2 and TRBJ2-7; weak D call: TRBD1 (6 bases). V was clipped by 1 base and J by 5 bases, with 15 bases between them. The CDR3 consists of 15 residues. The germline gives CDR1 SGHTA, CDR2 FQGNSA. The CDR3 sequence is CASSLGLGAGHEQYF. The CDR3 bases are TGTGCCAGCAGCTTAGGTCTGGGGGCGGGCCACGAGCAGTACTTC.

The chain couples TRBV29-1 to TRBJ1-2; a weak D match, TRBD1 (5 bases). Deletions cut 7 bases from V and 4 bases from J, with 13 bases between. CDR1 is SQVTM and CDR2 is ANQGSEA in the germline V gene. This CDR3 region has 12 residues. In nucleotides, the CDR3 is TGCAGCGCAGAAGAGGGACCCTATGGCTACACCTTC. This translates into CSAEEGPYGYTF.

This chain uses TRBV25-1 with TRBJ1-1; 7 bases match TRBD1. This CDR3 is built from 13 residues. Germline assignment: CDR1 MGHDK and CDR2 SYGVNS. Trimming at V came to 6 bases and at J to 7 bases, leaving 8 bases not matched to a gene. The CDR3 DNA follows: TGTGCCAGCAGGGAGACAGGGAGGGATGAAGCTTTCTTT. Its protein product is CASRETGRDEAFF.

The chain links TRBV6-6 to TRBJ1-5, with D possibly TRBD1 on 6 matching bases. Germline V gene lookup returns CDR1 MNHNY and CDR2 SVGAGI (reference sequence). V was trimmed by 4 bases and J by 6 bases, leaving 10 bases between them. The CDR3 covers 13 residues. CDR3 nucleotides: TGTGCCAGCAGTTGGGGGGCAGGTCAGCCCCAGCATTTT. The encoded protein is CASSWGAGQPQHF.

The chain employs TRBV5-1 and TRBJ2-3; TRBD2 is a possible D gene (5 bases). Per the germline V gene, CDR1 is SGHRS and CDR2 is YFSETQ. The ends were cut back, 4 bases at V and 7 bases at J, with 10 bases in the middle. This CDR3 contains 12 residues. The CDR3 region has the DNA TGCGCCAGCAGCCCGGACTCCCATACGCAGTATTTT. Amino acid sequence: CASSPDSHTQYF.

This clone was detected only once. The sample contains more than one DNA sequence encoding this CDR3. The rearrangement links TRBV19 to TRBJ2-7; 9 nucleotides agree with TRBD1. The V gene's germline CDR1 is LNHDA and CDR2 SQIVND (reference sequence). The V and J ends lost 3 bases and 2 bases, in that order; junction bases with no gene match: 5. CDR3 length: 15 amino acids. The CDR3 loop is CASSMGQGPTYEQYF. Written as DNA, the CDR3 is TGTGCCAGTAGTATGGGACAGGGCCCCACCTACGAGCAGTACTTC.

This chain connects TRBV2 to TRBJ2-1, with TRBD2 matching 9 bases. Germline CDR1 reads SNHLY; CDR2 reads FYNNEI. The length of the CDR3 is 14 residues. V lost 6 bases to trimming and J lost 9 bases; unmatched junction nucleotides: 9. CDR3: CASRASGIRGEQFF. CDR3 coding DNA: TGTGCCAGCAGGGCTAGCGGGATTAGGGGTGAGCAGTTCTTC.

This rearrangement joins TRBV5-1 to TRBJ2-7; the D gene is possibly TRBD1 (9 bases). The germline V gene has CDR1 SGHRS and CDR2 YFSETQ. This CDR3 has 19 amino acids. The germline V and J ends were trimmed by 0 bases and 2 bases, with 24 bases remaining between them. The CDR3 is CASSLGGTGYEAGAYEQYF. CDR3 in DNA: TGCGCCAGCAGCTTGGGTGGGACAGGGTACGAAGCGGGAGCCTACGAGCAGTACTTC.

This chain links TRBV5-1 with TRBJ2-3; no clear D. Germline CDR1 and CDR2: SGHRS and YFSETQ. CDR3 length: 14 residues. The germline V and J ends were trimmed by 3 bases and 1 base, with 9 bases remaining between them. CDR3: CASSSLGGTDTQYF. CDR3 DNA sequence: TGCGCCAGCAGCTCACTGGGCGGCACAGATACGCAGTATTTT.